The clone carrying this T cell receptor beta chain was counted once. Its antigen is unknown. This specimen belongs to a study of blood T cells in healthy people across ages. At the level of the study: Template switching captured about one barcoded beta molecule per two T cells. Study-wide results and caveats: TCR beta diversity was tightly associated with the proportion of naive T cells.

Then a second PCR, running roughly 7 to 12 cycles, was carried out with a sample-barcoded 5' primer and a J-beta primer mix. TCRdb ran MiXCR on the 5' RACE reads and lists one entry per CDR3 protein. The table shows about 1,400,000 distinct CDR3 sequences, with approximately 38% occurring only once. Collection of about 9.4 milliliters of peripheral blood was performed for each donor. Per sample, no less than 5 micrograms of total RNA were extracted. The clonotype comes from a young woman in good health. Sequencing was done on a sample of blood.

CDR3 region: CASSKAGTGGRTYEQYF. DNA of the CDR3: TGCGCCAGCAGCAAAGCCGGGACTGGCGGGAGGACCTACGAGCAGTACTTC. The V and J genes are TRBV4-1 and TRBJ2-4; 8 nucleotides align to TRBD2. Judging by the DNA end, TRBJ2-7 fits better; the J call may be wrong. Germline lookup yields CDR1 MGHRA and CDR2 YSYEKL. The CDR3 has 17 residues.